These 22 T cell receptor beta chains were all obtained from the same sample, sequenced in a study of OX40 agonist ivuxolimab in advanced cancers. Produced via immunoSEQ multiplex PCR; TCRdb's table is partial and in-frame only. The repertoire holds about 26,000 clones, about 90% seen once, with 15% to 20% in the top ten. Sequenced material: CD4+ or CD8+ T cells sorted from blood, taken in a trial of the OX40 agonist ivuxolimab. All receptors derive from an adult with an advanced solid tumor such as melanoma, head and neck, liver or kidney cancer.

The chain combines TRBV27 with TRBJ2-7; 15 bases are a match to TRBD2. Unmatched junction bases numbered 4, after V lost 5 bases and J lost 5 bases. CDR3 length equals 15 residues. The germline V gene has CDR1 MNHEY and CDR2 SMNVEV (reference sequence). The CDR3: CASSLGTSGRNEQYF. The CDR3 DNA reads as TGTGCCAGCAGTCTCGGGACTAGCGGGAGGAACGAGCAGTACTTC.

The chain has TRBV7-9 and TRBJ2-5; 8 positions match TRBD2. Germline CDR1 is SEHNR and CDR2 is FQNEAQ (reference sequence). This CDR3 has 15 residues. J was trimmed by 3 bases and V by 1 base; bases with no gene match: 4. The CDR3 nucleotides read TGTGCCAGCAGCTTAGATCTACTAGCGGAAGAGACCCAGTACTTC. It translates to CASSLDLLAEETQYF.

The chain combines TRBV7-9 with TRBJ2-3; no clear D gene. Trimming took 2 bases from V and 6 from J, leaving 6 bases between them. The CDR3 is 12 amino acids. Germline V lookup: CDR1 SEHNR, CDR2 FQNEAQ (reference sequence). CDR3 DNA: TGTGCCAGCAGCTTATACGCGGATACGCAGTATTTT. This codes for CASSLYADTQYF.

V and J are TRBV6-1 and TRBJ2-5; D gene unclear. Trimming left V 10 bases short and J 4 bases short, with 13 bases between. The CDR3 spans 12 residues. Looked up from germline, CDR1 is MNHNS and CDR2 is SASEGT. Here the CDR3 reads CAISPRGETQYF. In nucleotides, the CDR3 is TGTGCCATATCCCCAAGAGGAGAGACCCAGTACTTC.

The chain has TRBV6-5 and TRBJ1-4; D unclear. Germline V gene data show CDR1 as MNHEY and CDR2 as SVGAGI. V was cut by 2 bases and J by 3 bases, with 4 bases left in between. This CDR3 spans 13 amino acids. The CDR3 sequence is CASSYGANEKLFF. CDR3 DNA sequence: TGTGCCAGCAGTTACGGGGCTAATGAAAAACTGTTTTTT.

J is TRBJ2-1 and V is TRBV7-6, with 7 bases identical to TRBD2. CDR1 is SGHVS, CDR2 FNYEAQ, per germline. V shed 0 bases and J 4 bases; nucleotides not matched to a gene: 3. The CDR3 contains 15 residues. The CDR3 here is CASSLAGGDYNEQFF. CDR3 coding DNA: TGTGCCAGCAGCTTAGCGGGAGGGGATTACAATGAGCAGTTCTTC.

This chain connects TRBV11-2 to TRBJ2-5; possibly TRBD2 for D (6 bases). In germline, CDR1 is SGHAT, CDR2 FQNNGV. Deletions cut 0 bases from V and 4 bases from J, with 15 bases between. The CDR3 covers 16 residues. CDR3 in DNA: TGTGCCAGCAGCTTAGATCTTGGGGGGTCAGGAGAGACCCAGTACTTC. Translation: CASSLDLGGSGETQYF.

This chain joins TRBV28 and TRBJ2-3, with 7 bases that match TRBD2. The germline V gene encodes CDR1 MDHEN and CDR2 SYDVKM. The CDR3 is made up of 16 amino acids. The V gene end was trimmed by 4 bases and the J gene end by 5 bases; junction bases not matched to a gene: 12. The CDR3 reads CASSSRLGGRGDTQYF. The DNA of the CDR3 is TGTGCCAGCAGTTCCCGTTTAGGAGGGAGGGGAGATACGCAGTATTTT.

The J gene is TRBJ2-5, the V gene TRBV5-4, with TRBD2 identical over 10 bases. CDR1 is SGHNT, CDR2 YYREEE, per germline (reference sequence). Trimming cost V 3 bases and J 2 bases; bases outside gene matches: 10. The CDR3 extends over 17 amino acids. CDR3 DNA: TGTGCCAGCAGCTGGGGTAGCGGGAGGCGTGTACAAGAGACCCAGTACTTC. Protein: CASSWGSGRRVQETQYF.

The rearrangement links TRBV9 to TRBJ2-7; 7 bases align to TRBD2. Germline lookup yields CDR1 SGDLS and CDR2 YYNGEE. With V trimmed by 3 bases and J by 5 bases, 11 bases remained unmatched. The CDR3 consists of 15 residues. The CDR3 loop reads CASSGTSSGRDEQYF. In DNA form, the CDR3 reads TGTGCCAGCAGCGGAACCTCCTCAGGGAGGGACGAGCAGTACTTC.

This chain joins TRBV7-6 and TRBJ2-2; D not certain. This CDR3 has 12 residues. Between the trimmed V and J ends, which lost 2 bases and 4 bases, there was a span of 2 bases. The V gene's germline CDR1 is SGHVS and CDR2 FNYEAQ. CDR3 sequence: CASSLPTGELFF. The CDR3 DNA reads TGTGCCAGCAGCTTACCCACCGGGGAGCTGTTTTTT.

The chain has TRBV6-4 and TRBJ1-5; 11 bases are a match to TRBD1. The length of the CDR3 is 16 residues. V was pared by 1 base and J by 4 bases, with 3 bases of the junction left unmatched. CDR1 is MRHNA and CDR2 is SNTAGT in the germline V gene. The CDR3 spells CASSDLGQGGNQPQHF. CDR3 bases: TGTGCCAGCAGTGACTTGGGACAGGGGGGTAATCAGCCCCAGCATTTT.

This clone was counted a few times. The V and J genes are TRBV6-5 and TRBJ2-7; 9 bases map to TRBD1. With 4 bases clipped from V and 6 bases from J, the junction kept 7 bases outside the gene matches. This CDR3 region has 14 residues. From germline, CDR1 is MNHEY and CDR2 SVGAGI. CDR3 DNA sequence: TGTGCCAGCAGTTTGGGACAGGGAGAAGGCGAGCAGTACTTC. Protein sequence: CASSLGQGEGEQYF.

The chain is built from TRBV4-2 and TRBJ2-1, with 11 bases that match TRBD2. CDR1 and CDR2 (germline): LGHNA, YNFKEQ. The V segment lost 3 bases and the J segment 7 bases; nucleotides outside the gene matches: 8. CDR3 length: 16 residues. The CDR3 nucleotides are TGTGCCAGCAGCCAGTACCCCGGGACTAGCGGAAATGAGCAGTTCTTC. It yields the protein CASSQYPGTSGNEQFF.

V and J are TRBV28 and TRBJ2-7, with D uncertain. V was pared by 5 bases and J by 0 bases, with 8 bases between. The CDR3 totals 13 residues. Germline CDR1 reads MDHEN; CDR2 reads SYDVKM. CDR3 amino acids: CASSDQYSYEQYF. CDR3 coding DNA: TGTGCCAGCAGTGACCAGTACTCCTACGAGCAGTACTTC. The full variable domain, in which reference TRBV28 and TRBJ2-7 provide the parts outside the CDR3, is DVKVTQSSRYLVKRTGEKVFLECVQDMDHENMFWYRQDPGLGLRLIYFSYDVKMKEKGDIPEGYSVSREKKERFSLILESASTNQTSMYLCASSDQYSYEQYFGPGTRLTVT.

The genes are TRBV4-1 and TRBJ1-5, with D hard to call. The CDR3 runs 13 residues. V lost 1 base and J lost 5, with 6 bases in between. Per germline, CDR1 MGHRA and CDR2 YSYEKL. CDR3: CASSQGGYQPQHF. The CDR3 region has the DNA TGCGCCAGCAGCCAAGGGGGTTATCAGCCCCAGCATTTT.

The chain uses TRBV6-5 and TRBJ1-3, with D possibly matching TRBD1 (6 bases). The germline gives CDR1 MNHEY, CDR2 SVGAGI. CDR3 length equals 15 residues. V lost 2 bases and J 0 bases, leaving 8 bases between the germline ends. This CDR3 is CASSYGGHSGNTIYF. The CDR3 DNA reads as TGTGCCAGCAGTTACGGGGGACACTCTGGAAACACCATATATTTT.

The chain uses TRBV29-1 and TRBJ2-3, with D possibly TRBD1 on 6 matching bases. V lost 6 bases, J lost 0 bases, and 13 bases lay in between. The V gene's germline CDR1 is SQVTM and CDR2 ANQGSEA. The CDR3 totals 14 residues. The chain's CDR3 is CSVQDRTSTDTQYF. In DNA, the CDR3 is TGCAGCGTCCAAGACAGGACTAGCACAGATACGCAGTATTTT.

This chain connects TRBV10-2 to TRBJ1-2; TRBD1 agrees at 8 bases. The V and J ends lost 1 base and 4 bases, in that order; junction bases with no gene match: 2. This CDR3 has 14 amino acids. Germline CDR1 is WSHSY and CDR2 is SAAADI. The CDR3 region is CASSEYRGSYGYTF. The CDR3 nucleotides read TGCGCCAGCAGTGAGTACAGGGGGAGCTATGGCTACACCTTC.

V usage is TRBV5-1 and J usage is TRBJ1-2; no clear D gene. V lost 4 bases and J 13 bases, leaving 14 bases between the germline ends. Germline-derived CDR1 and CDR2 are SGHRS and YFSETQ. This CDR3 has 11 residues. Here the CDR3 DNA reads TGCGCCAGCAGCCTAGGACCTGAGCTCACCTTC. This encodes CASSLGPELTF.

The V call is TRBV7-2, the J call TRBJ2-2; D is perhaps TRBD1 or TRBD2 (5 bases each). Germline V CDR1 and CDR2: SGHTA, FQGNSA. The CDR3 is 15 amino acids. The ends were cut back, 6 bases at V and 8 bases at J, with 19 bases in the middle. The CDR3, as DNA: TGTGCCAGCAGGACCTGGGAGACCCCAGGGGGGGAGCTGTTTTTT. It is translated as CASRTWETPGGELFF.

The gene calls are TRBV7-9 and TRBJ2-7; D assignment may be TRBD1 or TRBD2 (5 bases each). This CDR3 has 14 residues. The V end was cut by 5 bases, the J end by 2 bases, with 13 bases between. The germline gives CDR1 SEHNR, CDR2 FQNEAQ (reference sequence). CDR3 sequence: CASSPGTTTYEQYF. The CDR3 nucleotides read TGTGCCAGCAGCCCCGGGACGACCACCTACGAGCAGTACTTC.